What follows is one T cell receptor (beta chain) and its context. This specimen comes from a study of blood T cell repertoires in COVID-19. Trimming took 3 bases from V and 5 from J; bases not matched to a gene: 5. The CDR3 contains 15 residues. Germline values: CDR1 LGHNA, CDR2 YSLEER. Assay: immunoSEQ multiplex PCR; the TCRdb copy retains only in-frame clones and omits some. Of over 200,000 clones in the sample, 85% were seen once. J is TRBJ1-4 and V is TRBV4-3, with TRBD1 matching over 8 bases. Sequencing was performed on PBMCs or T cells enriched from blood (not recorded which). This clonotype was sampled from a man between 40 and 49 years old who had recovered from COVID-19. The CDR3 DNA reads TGCGCCAGCAGCCAGAACAGGGGGGGGAATGAAAAACTGTTTTTT. Its protein product is CASSQNRGGNEKLFF.